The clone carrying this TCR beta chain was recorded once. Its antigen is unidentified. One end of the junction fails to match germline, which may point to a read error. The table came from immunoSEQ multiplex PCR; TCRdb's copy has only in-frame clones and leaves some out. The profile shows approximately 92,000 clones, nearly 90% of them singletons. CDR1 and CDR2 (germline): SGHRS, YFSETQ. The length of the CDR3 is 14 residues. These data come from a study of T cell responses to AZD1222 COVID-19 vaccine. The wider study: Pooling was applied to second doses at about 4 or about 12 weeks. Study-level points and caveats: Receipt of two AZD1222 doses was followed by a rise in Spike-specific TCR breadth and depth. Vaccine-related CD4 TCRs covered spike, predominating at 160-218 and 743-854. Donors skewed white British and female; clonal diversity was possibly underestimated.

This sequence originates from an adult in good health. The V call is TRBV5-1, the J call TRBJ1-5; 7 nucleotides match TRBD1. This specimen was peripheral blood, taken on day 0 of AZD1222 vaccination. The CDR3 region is CASSPDRAEQPQHF. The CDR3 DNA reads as TGTGCCAGCAGTCCCGACAGGGCCGAGCAGCCCCAGCATTTT.